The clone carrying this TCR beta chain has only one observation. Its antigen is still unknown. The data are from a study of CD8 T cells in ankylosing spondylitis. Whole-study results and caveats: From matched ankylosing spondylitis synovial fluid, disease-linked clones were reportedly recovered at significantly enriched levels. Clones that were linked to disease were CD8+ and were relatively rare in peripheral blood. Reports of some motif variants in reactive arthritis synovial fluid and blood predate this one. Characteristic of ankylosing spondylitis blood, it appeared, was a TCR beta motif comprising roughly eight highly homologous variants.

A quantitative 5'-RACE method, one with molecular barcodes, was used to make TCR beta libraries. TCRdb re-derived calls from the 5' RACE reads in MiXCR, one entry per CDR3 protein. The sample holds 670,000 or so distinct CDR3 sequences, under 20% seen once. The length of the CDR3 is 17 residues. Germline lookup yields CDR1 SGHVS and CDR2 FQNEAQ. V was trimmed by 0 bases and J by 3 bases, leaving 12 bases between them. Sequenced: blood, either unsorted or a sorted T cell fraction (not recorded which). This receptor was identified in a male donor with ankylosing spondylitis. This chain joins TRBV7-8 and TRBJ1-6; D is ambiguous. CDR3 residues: CASSLADSTFYNSPLHF. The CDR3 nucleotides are TGTGCCAGCAGCTTAGCGGACTCCACGTTCTATAATTCACCCCTCCACTTT.